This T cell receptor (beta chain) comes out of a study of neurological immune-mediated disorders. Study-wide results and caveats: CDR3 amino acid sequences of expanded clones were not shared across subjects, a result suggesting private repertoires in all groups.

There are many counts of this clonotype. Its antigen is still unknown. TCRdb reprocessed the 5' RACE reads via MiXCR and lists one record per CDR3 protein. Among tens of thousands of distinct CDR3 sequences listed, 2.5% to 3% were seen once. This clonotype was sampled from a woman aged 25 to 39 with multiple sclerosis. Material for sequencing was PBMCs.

This CDR3 reads CSARGRLSYEQYF. As DNA, the CDR3 is TGCAGTGCTAGAGGTCGACTCTCCTACGAGCAGTACTTC. The V call is TRBV20-1, the J call TRBJ2-7, with D unclear. V was shortened by 1 base and J by 0 bases, with 7 bases between the two germline ends. From germline, CDR1 is DFQATT and CDR2 SNEGSKA (reference sequence). The CDR3 covers 13 residues.